This T cell receptor (beta chain) emerged from a study of shared clonotypes between healthy human individuals. Study summary: Plates per donor: three CD4 naive, three CD4 memory, two CD8 naive, one CD8 memory. The study, taken as a whole, reports: Specimens sampled were limited to blood, with tissue repertoires likely differing. Incompleteness in sorted-subset sequencing, despite large depth, was shown by rarefaction.

Germline loops: CDR1 MNHEY, CDR2 SMNVEV (reference sequence). The CDR3 loop spans 16 amino acids. After removal of 4 bases from V and 5 bases from J, the junction contained 7 bases not matched to a gene. Regarding this clone: Its antigen is still unknown.

Methods used by the authors: Filtering differed, since immunoSEQ gave only junction sequences and no quality scores. Assay: immunoSEQ multiplex PCR; the TCRdb copy retains only in-frame clones and omits some. The V and J calls and the clone size are those of that table, but D and trimming were determined from the DNA. The sample records roughly 300,000 clones, roughly 70% being singletons. The chain links TRBV27 to TRBJ2-3; 12 nucleotides line up with TRBD2. The sequencing sample was made of memory CD4+ T cells sorted from blood. Subset of the sample: CD45RA-negative fraction. This clonotype was sampled from a man aged 25-40 years in good health. The CDR3 reads CASSSGLAGRGDTQYF. The CDR3 bases are TGTGCCAGCAGTTCCGGACTAGCGGGACGTGGAGATACGCAGTATTTT.